The clone carrying this TCR beta chain was picked up one time. One end of the junction does not line up with germline, which may come from a read error. TCRdb passed the 5' RACE reads through MiXCR, listing each CDR3 protein once. This table holds about 9,100 distinct CDR3 sequences, roughly 66% found once. The germline V gene has CDR1 MGHRA and CDR2 YSYEKL. There are 13 residues in the CDR3. The sequence came from a female donor with breast cancer. This chain joins TRBV4-1 and TRBJ2-1; D uncertain. Sequenced: tumor-infiltrating memory CD4+ T cells sorted from the breast tumor. The subset denotes: memory CD4+ T cells, CD4+CD45RO+CD25-. CDR3 in amino acids: CASSQDNKYQQFF. For the CDR3, the DNA is TGCGCCAGTAGCCAAGATAACAAGTATCAGCAGTTCTTC.